This T cell receptor beta chain was obtained from a study of CD8 T cells in Susac syndrome (dated by TCRdb to about 2019). About the full investigation: Whether CD8+ T cell activation and differentiation in Susac syndrome was antigen driven was tested using repertoire sequencing. The clonality of the CD8+ T cell repertoire was compared across approximately 12 healthy donors, about 14 Susac syndrome patients and under 19 multiple sclerosis patients. Study-wide conclusions, independent of this receptor: The study acknowledged that relatively few individuals were included in the TCR sequencing and HLA analysis.

High-throughput TCR beta sequencing profiled peripheral blood CD8+ and CD4+ T cells from healthy donors, Susac syndrome patients and multiple sclerosis patients. The multiple sclerosis controls were treatment-naive patients who had stable or active relapsing-remitting disease and met the revised McDonald criteria. Bulk CD8+ and CD4+ T cells were purified by magnetic negative isolation, whereas CD8+ TEMRA cells were enriched by FACS. Blood was collected in EDTA tubes and processed within 24 hours, with PBMCs isolated through density gradient centrifugation. PBMCs intended for TCR sequencing were cryopreserved in liquid nitrogen and thawed later in a water bath at 37 degrees C. The sorted or isolated CD4+, CD8+ and CD8+ TEMRA cells had a purity of 90% or higher. RNA was extracted with the RNeasy kit and roughly 0.45 to 1 ug was reverse transcribed using random hexamers. The immunoSEQ multiplex PCR assay, which covers 54 Vbeta and 13 Jbeta segments, was used to amplify TCR beta CDR3 regions. PCR amplification bias was corrected using a synthetic template baseline for primer optimization and computational correction. Per the source publication's procedure: Reads were annotated to V, D and J genes according to IMGT and were analyzed with immunoSEQ Analyzer, with only productive sequences retained. To calculate clonality, Shannon entropy was normalized by log2 of the number of productive unique sequences and then subtracted from one. For each patient and control, public and private clones were evaluated among the 100 most prevalent clones. Clones were defined as Susac-specific when absent from the healthy and MS cohorts, from over 950 published viral clones and from other ImmuneACCESS disease sequences. The public sequencing data were trimmed at Q25 with fastp and processed into clonotypes with MiXCR by TCRdb, which kept only in-frame beta chains. Rows matching on CDR3 protein sequence are summarized as one entry with the most common DNA and genes. What appears here as the V and J calls and clone size reflects TCRdb's work, not the paper's. The sample profile shows about 130,000 distinct CDR3 sequences; around nine tenths of them were found once. The ten largest clones add up to around 0.24% of the sample.

For this clonotype: Its antigen remains unidentified. It has no much larger one-base neighbor in the sample; base qualities were not kept.

Sequenced input: CD8+ T cells from PBMCs. The sequence came from a human donor with multiple sclerosis.

CDR3 protein: CASSLILRDYYTF. Here is the DNA: TGTGCCAGCAGTCTAATATTGAGGGATTACTACACCTTC. Recombination linked TRBV7-9 to TRBJ1-2; there is no confident call for the D gene. Trimming costs V 6 bases and J 10 bases, and their ends lie 18 bases apart. Looking up the germline V gene (reference sequence) yields CDR1 SEHNR and CDR2 FQNEAQ. Counted from cysteine to phenylalanine, this CDR3 has 13 amino acids. This entry keeps only the CDR3 DNA: 39 bases, framed from base 1.